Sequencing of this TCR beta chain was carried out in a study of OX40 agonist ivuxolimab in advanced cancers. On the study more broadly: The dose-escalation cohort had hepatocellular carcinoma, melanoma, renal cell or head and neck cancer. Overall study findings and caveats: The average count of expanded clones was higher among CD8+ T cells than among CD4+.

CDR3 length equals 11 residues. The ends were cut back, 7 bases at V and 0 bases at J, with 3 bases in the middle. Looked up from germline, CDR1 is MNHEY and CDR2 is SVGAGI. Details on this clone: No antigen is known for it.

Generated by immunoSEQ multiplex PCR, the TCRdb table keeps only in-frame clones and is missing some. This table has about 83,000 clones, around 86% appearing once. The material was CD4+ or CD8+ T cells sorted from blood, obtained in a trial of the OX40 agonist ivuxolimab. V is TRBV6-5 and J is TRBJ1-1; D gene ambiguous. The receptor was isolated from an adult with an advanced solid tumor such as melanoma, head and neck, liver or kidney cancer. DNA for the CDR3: TGTGCCAGCACCTTGAACACTGAAGCTTTCTTT. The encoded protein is CASTLNTEAFF.